Below, 22 T cell receptor beta chains from the same sample are listed, as sequenced in a study of T cell responses to AZD1222 COVID-19 vaccine. Data came from immunoSEQ multiplex PCR; TCRdb stores just in-frame clones and leaves some out. The table lists roughly 140,000 clones, 80% to 90% of them singletons. Source: peripheral blood, taken on day 0 of AZD1222 vaccination. The receptor set was obtained from an adult in good health.

The chain employs TRBV7-9 and TRBJ1-1, with D possibly TRBD1 on 5 matching bases. The CDR3 consists of 13 residues. V was pared by 3 bases and J by 5 bases, with 10 bases between. Per germline, CDR1 SEHNR and CDR2 FQNEAQ (reference sequence). CDR3 amino acids: CASSFGGETEAFF. For the CDR3, the DNA is TGTGCCAGCAGCTTCGGGGGAGAAACTGAAGCTTTCTTT. Supplemented by reference TRBV7-9 and TRBJ1-1, the full variable domain reads DTGVSQNPRHKITKRGQNVTFRCDPISEHNRLYWYRQTLGQGPEFLTYFQNEAQLEKSRLLSDRFSAERPKGSFSTLEIQRTEQGDSAMYLCASSFGGETEAFFGQGTRLTVV.

The chain combines TRBV3-1 (or the pseudogene TRBV3-2) with TRBJ2-7, with no clear D. Germline V lookup: CDR1 LGHDT, CDR2 YNNKEL (reference sequence). V was pared by 0 bases and J by 9 bases, with 6 bases between. This CDR3 comprises 11 residues. The CDR3 loop is CASSQDLGQYF. CDR3 coding DNA: TGTGCCAGCAGCCAAGATCTGGGGCAGTACTTC.

The genes are TRBV3-1 (or the pseudogene TRBV3-2) and TRBJ2-6, with 7 bases matching TRBD1. The length of the CDR3 is 16 residues. Germline trimming cut 4 bases from V and 0 bases from J; bases unmatched to any gene: 3. The V gene's germline CDR1 is LGHDT and CDR2 YNNKEL (reference sequence). The DNA for the CDR3 is TGTGCCAGCAGCCTCCGACAGGGCTCTGGGGCCAACGTCCTGACTTTC. Protein sequence: CASSLRQGSGANVLTF.

The chain links TRBV7-9 to TRBJ2-1; D may be TRBD1 (5 bases). The germline V gene encodes CDR1 SEHNR and CDR2 FQNEAQ (reference sequence). There are 13 residues in the CDR3. The V end lost 3 bases, the J end lost 9 bases, and 12 bases lay between the germline ends. The CDR3 reads CASSFSTDSEQFF. CDR3 bases: TGTGCCAGCAGCTTCTCGACAGATTCTGAGCAGTTCTTC.

This clone has just one count. This sequence joins TRBV12-3 or TRBV12-4 and TRBJ2-5; D unresolved. The CDR3 length is 12 residues. V was clipped by 6 bases and J by 5 bases, with 10 bases between them. CDR3 sequence reads: CASSPQVETQYF. The CDR3 nucleotides read TGTGCCAGCAGCCCCCAGGTGGAGACCCAGTACTTC.

This chain connects TRBV7-8 to TRBJ1-6; no clear D. Germline V gene data show CDR1 as SGHVS and CDR2 as FQNEAQ. This CDR3 is built from 15 residues. V was trimmed by 3 bases and J by 5 bases, leaving 11 bases between them. The CDR3 DNA reads TGTGCCAGCAGCTTGGACGAGTTGGATAATTCACCCCTCCACTTT. Its protein is CASSLDELDNSPLHF.

This chain links TRBV29-1 with TRBJ2-5, with 11 bases identical to TRBD2. V was clipped by 2 bases and J by 6 bases; unmatched bases: 2. The CDR3 totals 13 residues. Germline assignment: CDR1 SQVTM and CDR2 ANQGSEA. Here the CDR3 reads CSVESSGRKTQYF. The CDR3 nucleotides read TGCAGCGTTGAATCTAGCGGGAGGAAGACCCAGTACTTC. The variable domain in full, with the rest retrieved from reference TRBV29-1 and TRBJ2-5, is SAVISQKPSRDICQRGTSLTIQCQVDSQVTMMFWYRQQPGQSLTLIATANQGSEATYESGFVIDKFPISRPNLTFSTLTVSNMSPEDSSIYLCSVESSGRKTQYFGPGTRLLVL.

This clone was counted once. The chain links TRBV6-2 or TRBV6-3 to TRBJ1-5; D gene ambiguous. Germline V lookup: CDR1 MNHEY, CDR2 SVGEGT. The V end lost 5 bases, the J end lost 5 bases, and 16 bases lay between the germline ends. The CDR3 totals 15 residues. Here the CDR3 reads CASSNGYGIDQPQHF. In nucleotides, the CDR3 is TGTGCCAGCAGTAACGGATATGGGATCGATCAGCCCCAGCATTTT.

This chain links TRBV5-1 with TRBJ1-6; no clear D gene. Trimming shortened V by 5 bases and J by 0 bases, and 6 bases separated the two germline ends. Per germline, CDR1 SGHRS and CDR2 YFSETQ. The CDR3 consists of 14 residues. This CDR3 reads CASRQSSYNSPLHF. Here the CDR3 DNA reads TGCGCCAGCAGACAGAGCTCCTATAATTCACCCCTCCACTTT.

The chain joins TRBV29-1 to TRBJ2-5; TRBD2 matches at 7 bases. In germline, CDR1 is SQVTM, CDR2 ANQGSEA. The CDR3 spans 11 residues. V was pared by 4 bases and J by 4 bases, with 0 bases of the junction left unmatched. The CDR3 DNA is TGCAGCGTTGGGGGGGGAGAGACCCAGTACTTC. It is translated as CSVGGGETQYF.

V gene TRBV7-8 combines with J gene TRBJ1-6; TRBD1 matches 10 bases. The CDR3 runs 16 residues. Trimming at V came to 0 bases and at J to 10 bases, leaving 6 bases not matched to a gene. Germline CDR1 SGHVS, CDR2 FQNEAQ. CDR3 bases: TGTGCCAGCAGCTTAGCCGGGACAGGGGTGGGGTCACCCCTCCACTTT. Its translation: CASSLAGTGVGSPLHF.

V and J are TRBV6-5 and TRBJ1-1; 10 nucleotides align to TRBD1. The length of the CDR3 is 15 residues. Trimming took 6 bases from V and 0 from J; bases not matched to a gene: 4. CDR1 and CDR2 from the germline V gene are MNHEY and SVGAGI. For the CDR3, the DNA is TGTGCCAGCAGCCGCGACAGGGGGCTGAACACTGAAGCTTTCTTT. Residues: CASSRDRGLNTEAFF.

This clone was seen only a few times. The V call is TRBV5-1, the J call TRBJ1-4, with 9 bases aligning to TRBD1. The germline gives CDR1 SGHRS, CDR2 YFSETQ. V lost 4 bases, J lost 5 bases, and 9 bases stayed unmatched. The CDR3 covers 16 residues. DNA for the CDR3: TGCGCCAGCAGCCGGGAGGGTACAGGGGGCAATGAAAAACTGTTTTTT. As protein: CASSREGTGGNEKLFF.

CDR3: CAWTNTRGRTEAFF. As DNA, the CDR3 is TGTGCCTGGACAAACACCAGGGGCCGGACTGAAGCTTTCTTT. The chain employs TRBV30 and TRBJ1-1, with a weak D call TRBD1 (6 bases). Germline V CDR1 and CDR2: GTSNPN, SVGIG (reference sequence). V gave up 4 bases and J gave up 5 bases, with 17 bases separating them. The CDR3 is 14 amino acids.

V usage is TRBV25-1 and J usage is TRBJ2-1, with TRBD2 as a possible D gene (5 bases). Trimming took off 4 bases at V and 4 bases at J, with 11 bases between the two ends. Germline CDR1 and CDR2: MGHDK and SYGVNS. CDR3 length equals 14 residues. The CDR3 nucleotides read TGTGCCAGCAGTGTTAACGGGATATACAATGAGCAGTTCTTC. It is translated as CASSVNGIYNEQFF.

The chain recombines TRBV12-3 or TRBV12-4 with TRBJ1-2; 8 nucleotides align to TRBD1. After removal of 3 bases from V and 6 bases from J, the junction contained 3 bases not matched to a gene. This CDR3 spans 13 amino acids. CDR3: CASSFNRGDGYTF. CDR3 DNA sequence: TGTGCCAGCAGTTTTAACAGGGGGGATGGCTACACCTTC.

This clone has a single count. The genes are TRBV9 and TRBJ1-4; D is unresolved. The V end was cut by 3 bases, the J end by 8 bases, with 20 bases between. The CDR3 covers 16 residues. Germline V lookup: CDR1 SGDLS, CDR2 YYNGEE. CDR3 loop: CASSEDGFLNGEKLFF. Here the CDR3 DNA reads TGTGCCAGCAGCGAGGACGGATTCTTAAATGGGGAAAAACTGTTTTTT.

The rearrangement links TRBV19 to TRBJ2-1; 9 bases agree with TRBD2. Germline assignment: CDR1 LNHDA and CDR2 SQIVND (reference sequence). The CDR3 is made up of 15 amino acids. Unmatched junction bases numbered 5, after V lost 5 bases and J lost 3 bases. This chain's CDR3 is CASSPLAGLYNEQFF. For the CDR3, the DNA is TGTGCCAGTAGTCCACTAGCGGGCCTCTACAATGAGCAGTTCTTC.

The chain recombines TRBV6-5 with TRBJ2-4; D possibly matches TRBD1 or TRBD2 (5 bases each). Trimming took 6 bases from V and 0 from J, leaving 9 bases between them. Germline CDR1 is MNHEY and CDR2 is SVGAGI. This CDR3 comprises 14 residues. The CDR3 loop is CASSGAGAKNIQYF. DNA of the CDR3: TGTGCCAGCAGCGGGGCAGGAGCCAAAAACATTCAGTACTTC.

V usage is TRBV3-1 (or the pseudogene TRBV3-2) and J usage is TRBJ2-1, with 8 bases lining up with TRBD2. V lost 4 bases and J lost 9; bases outside the gene matches: 14. Looked up from germline, CDR1 is LGHDT and CDR2 is YNNKEL (reference sequence). The CDR3 length is 16 residues. CDR3 nucleotides: TGTGCCAGCAGCCTCCCACCCGGGAGGGCCAAAGGTGAGCAGTTCTTC. This sequence encodes CASSLPPGRAKGEQFF.

This clone is a singleton in its sample. CDR3 loop: CASSLGPNEKLFF. DNA of the CDR3: TGTGCCAGCAGCTTGGGCCCAAATGAAAAACTGTTTTTT. The chain has TRBV5-4 and TRBJ1-4; D is unclear. CDR1 SGHNT and CDR2 YYREEE come from the germline V gene (reference sequence). Trimming took 0 bases from V and 5 from J, leaving 5 bases between them. The CDR3 totals 13 residues.

This clone is a singleton in its sample. V is TRBV6-5 and J is TRBJ1-5; 8 bases match TRBD1. The CDR3 covers 14 residues. Trimming at V came to 2 bases and at J to 5 bases, leaving 2 bases not matched to a gene. Germline lookup yields CDR1 MNHEY and CDR2 SVGAGI. The CDR3 sequence is CASSYGQGHQPQHF. CDR3 DNA sequence: TGTGCCAGCAGTTACGGACAGGGCCATCAGCCCCAGCATTTT.